Below are 15 T cell receptor beta chains sequenced from a single sample in a study of blood T cells in healthy people across ages. PCR was performed a second time for roughly 7 to 12 cycles using a sample-barcoded 5' primer and a J-beta primer mix. TCRdb reprocessed the 5' RACE reads via MiXCR and lists one record per CDR3 protein. The sample lists 1.5 million to 1.9 million distinct CDR3 sequences, roughly 43% occurring once. Sequences were obtained from blood. The receptors originated from a woman younger than 30 in good health.

This clonotype was detected only a few times. The chain carries TRBV7-9 and TRBJ2-3; D is ambiguous. This CDR3 spans 15 amino acids. V was shortened by 8 bases and J by 2 bases, with 17 bases between the two germline ends. Germline lookup yields CDR1 SEHNR and CDR2 FQNEAQ (reference sequence). CDR3 loop: CASLLTVPSTDTQYF. The CDR3 DNA is TGTGCCAGCCTTCTTACAGTCCCTTCCACAGATACGCAGTATTTT.

The chain employs TRBV10-3 and TRBJ1-1, with 11 bases matching TRBD1. The CDR3 covers 14 residues. CDR1 is ENHRY and CDR2 is SYGVKD in the germline V gene. V lost 6 bases, J lost 4 bases, and 4 bases stayed unmatched. The CDR3 sequence: CAIRGTGGFTEAFF. The DNA of the CDR3 is TGTGCCATCAGGGGGACAGGGGGTTTCACTGAAGCTTTCTTT.

Comments on this clonotype: One end of the junction does not line up with germline, which may come from a read error. The rearrangement joins TRBV29-1 to TRBJ2-1; weak D call: TRBD2 (6 bases). The CDR3 is 11 residues long. Germline lookup yields CDR1 SQVTM and CDR2 ANQGSEA. This CDR3 is CSVEEGIEQFF. CDR3 nucleotides: TGCAGTGTTGAGGAGGGGATCGAGCAGTTCTTC.

This clonotype was detected a few times. The genes are TRBV15 and TRBJ1-4; D is perhaps TRBD1 (5 bases). CDR3 length: 17 amino acids. Germline values: CDR1 LNHNV, CDR2 YYDKDF (reference sequence). V lost 2 bases to trimming and J lost 6 bases, with 19 bases between them. The CDR3 spells CATSRPKGGVGDEKLFF. The CDR3 DNA reads as TGTGCCACCAGCAGACCTAAGGGAGGGGTTGGTGATGAAAAACTGTTTTTT.

This rearrangement joins TRBV27 to TRBJ2-5, with 7 bases that match TRBD2. This CDR3 has 14 amino acids. Unmatched junction bases numbered 12, after V lost 3 bases and J lost 11 bases. From germline, CDR1 is MNHEY and CDR2 SMNVEV (reference sequence). For the CDR3, the DNA is TGTGCCAGCAGTTTGGCGGGAGAGTGGGATGAGCAGTACTTC. This sequence encodes CASSLAGEWDEQYF.

V is TRBV11-2 and J is TRBJ2-1; 15 bases match TRBD2. Germline V gene lookup returns CDR1 SGHAT and CDR2 FQNNGV. Trimming removed 4 bases from V and 3 bases from J; junction bases left unmatched: 4. This CDR3 contains 17 residues. Here the CDR3 DNA reads TGTGCCAGCAGCTCGGGACTAGCGGGAGGCCGCTACAATGAGCAGTTCTTC. Its protein product is CASSSGLAGGRYNEQFF.

A word on this clonotype: One junction end disagrees with the germline gene, perhaps due to a read error. The V and J genes are TRBV29-1 and TRBJ2-1; 9 bases line up with TRBD2. This CDR3 comprises 15 residues. Germline V gene data show CDR1 as SQVTM and CDR2 as ANQGSEA. In DNA form, the CDR3 reads TGCAGCGTGGAACCTAGCGGGGATATGTACAATGAGCTGTTCTTC. Its protein is CSVEPSGDMYNELFF.

V is TRBV10-3 and J is TRBJ1-5; D gene ambiguous. The V gene lost 11 bases and the J gene lost 0 bases, with 11 bases spanning the gap. The length of the CDR3 is 13 residues. CDR1 and CDR2 (germline): ENHRY, SYGVKD. The CDR3 bases are TGTGCCTCGAGAGCGTATAGCAATCAGCCCCAGCATTTT. Protein: CASRAYSNQPQHF.

The chain combines TRBV5-1 with TRBJ2-3; no definite D call. V dropped 3 bases and J dropped 1 base, with 9 bases sitting between them. CDR3 size: 14 residues. Germline CDR1 reads SGHRS; CDR2 reads YFSETQ. The CDR3 here is CASSSPVGTDTQYF. The CDR3 bases are TGCGCCAGCAGCTCCCCCGTGGGCACAGATACGCAGTATTTT.

This clonotype is a singleton in its sample. The gene calls are TRBV20-1 and TRBJ2-5; no reliable D call. The germline V gene encodes CDR1 DFQATT and CDR2 SNEGSKA (reference sequence). CDR3 size: 11 residues. Trimming pared 0 bases from V and 12 bases from J, leaving 11 bases between. This CDR3 is CSARDDSKKYF. The CDR3 DNA reads as TGCAGTGCTAGAGATGACTCCAAGAAGTACTTC.

This clonotype was recorded many times. CDR3 in amino acids: CASSGRDQGGYTF. As DNA, the CDR3 is TGTGCCAGCAGTGGCCGGGACCAAGGGGGCTACACCTTC. This sequence joins TRBV12-3 or TRBV12-4 and TRBJ1-2; the D gene is possibly TRBD1 (5 bases). The CDR3 totals 13 residues. Trimming removed 5 bases from V and 8 bases from J, with 15 bases in between.

This rearrangement joins TRBV5-1 to TRBJ1-1; no reliable D call. This CDR3 has 15 residues. V lost 1 base to trimming and J lost 0 bases, with 10 bases between them. Germline V gives CDR1 SGHRS, CDR2 YFSETQ. This CDR3 reads CASSLYSEMNTEAFF. The CDR3 DNA sequence: TGCGCCAGCAGCTTGTATAGCGAGATGAACACTGAAGCTTTCTTT.

The V and J genes are TRBV6-2 or TRBV6-3 and TRBJ2-5; TRBD1 matches 8 bases. CDR1 and CDR2 from the germline V gene are MNHEY and SVGEGT. The CDR3 loop spans 12 amino acids. V lost 10 bases to trimming and J lost 11 bases; unmatched junction nucleotides: 12. The CDR3, as DNA: TGTGCCACCCGGACAGGGTACAATGAGCAGTACTTC. Translated, it gives CATRTGYNEQYF.

DNA of the CDR3: TGTGCCAGCAGGATTGGGGTCGTTGGGCAGACCCAGTACTTC. This codes for CASRIGVVGQTQYF. The genes are TRBV6-5 and TRBJ2-5; unclear D gene. Deletions cut 6 bases from V and 6 bases from J, with 17 bases between. In germline, CDR1 is MNHEY, CDR2 SVGAGI. The CDR3 has 14 amino acids.

This clonotype appeared a few times. The chain has TRBV12-3 or TRBV12-4 and TRBJ1-1; maybe TRBD1 (5 bases). The CDR3 loop spans 13 amino acids. The V and J ends lost 6 bases and 5 bases respectively, with 13 bases between them. Here the CDR3 DNA reads TGTGCCAGCAGAACTTGGGGGGGTACTGAAGCTTTCTTT. It yields the protein CASRTWGGTEAFF.